The T cell receptor beta chain described here comes from a study of T cell changes during pregnancy in multiple sclerosis (dated 2019 in TCRdb). Looking at the study overall: The study looked at changes in the T cell repertoire across pregnancy in women with multiple sclerosis.

A note on this clone: Its antigen is currently not known. No much larger clone exists at a distance of one base, and base qualities are not known.

CDR1 and CDR2, per the germline V gene, are SQVTM and ANQGSEA. The germline ends are 12 bases apart after V is trimmed by 3 bases and J by 4 bases. The CDR3 runs 13 residues from the cysteine to the phenylalanine. Only the CDR3 DNA stays, 39 bases, in frame from base 1. Libraries were prepared through the immunoSEQ multiplex PCR assay. TCRdb's version of the immuneACCESS table is confined to in-frame rearrangements and falls short of the full clone set. An unresolved V gene accounts for under half of the shortfall where checked; the remainder is of unknown origin. Present in this sample are around 110,000 clones, about 90% of which were seen just once. Of the sample, approximately 1.5% is held by the ten largest clones.

The chain is made from TRBV29-1 and TRBJ1-2, with TRBD1 tentatively as D gene (5 bases match). Specimen: peripheral blood, collected in the third trimester of pregnancy. This receptor was taken from a female donor with multiple sclerosis, enrolled in a pregnancy study. The DNA sequence is TGCAGCGTTGATTCGACAGCTACCTATGGCTACACCTTC. It is translated as CSVDSTATYGYTF.